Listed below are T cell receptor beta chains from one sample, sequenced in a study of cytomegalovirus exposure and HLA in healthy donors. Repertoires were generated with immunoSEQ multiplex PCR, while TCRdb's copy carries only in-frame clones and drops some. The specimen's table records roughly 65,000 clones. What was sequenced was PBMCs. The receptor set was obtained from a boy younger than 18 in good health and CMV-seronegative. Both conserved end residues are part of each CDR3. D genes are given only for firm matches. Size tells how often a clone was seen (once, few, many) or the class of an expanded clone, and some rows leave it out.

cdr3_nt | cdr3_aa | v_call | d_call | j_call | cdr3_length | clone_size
TGTGCCAGTAGTATGGCTAGCGGGTTCTCTGTCTACGAGCAGTACTTC | CASSMASGFSVYEQYF | TRBV19 | TRBD2 | TRBJ2-7 | 16 | NA
TGTGCCAGCTTGGACAACTCTGGGGCCAACGTCCTGACTTTC | CASLDNSGANVLTF | TRBV27 | NA | TRBJ2-6 | 14 | NA
TGTGCCAGCAGCGCGACACGATTCGAAGCTTTCTTT | CASSATRFEAFF | TRBV11-2 | NA | TRBJ1-1 | 12 | NA
TGCGCCAGCAGCTCCCCCAGGGGGGCCACTATGAACACCGGGGAGCTGTTTTTT | CASSSPRGATMNTGELFF | TRBV5-1 | NA | TRBJ2-2 | 18 | NA
TGTGCCAGCTCACTGACCCCGGGGGGGGCCGACACTGAAGCTTTCTTT | CASSLTPGGADTEAFF | TRBV18 | NA | TRBJ1-1 | 16 | NA
TGTGCCTGGAGTGTAAACTTGGGGGGCTACGAGCAGTACTTC | CAWSVNLGGYEQYF | TRBV30 | NA | TRBJ2-7 | 14 | NA
TGTGCCAGTAGTATAGGACAGGGGCCGCAAGAGACCCAGTACTTC | CASSIGQGPQETQYF | TRBV19 | TRBD1 | TRBJ2-5 | 15 | NA
TGTGCCACCTCGGGGACTAGCGGATACGAGCAGTACTTC | CATSGTSGYEQYF | TRBV27 | TRBD2 | TRBJ2-7 | 13 | NA
TGTGCCACTAAGGGACAGGCCTACGAGCAGTACTTC | CATKGQAYEQYF | TRBV10-3 | TRBD1 | TRBJ2-7 | 12 | NA
TGTGCCAGCAGCTTACCAGCGACTAGCGGGAGATACGAGCAGTACTTC | CASSLPATSGRYEQYF | TRBV7-8 | TRBD2 | TRBJ2-7 | 16 | NA
TGTGCCAGCAGTTTGGGACAGACTAATGAAAAACTGTTTTTT | CASSLGQTNEKLFF | TRBV27 | TRBD1 | TRBJ1-4 | 14 | NA
TGCGCCAGCAGTGAGGGGACAAATAACTATGGCTACACCTTC | CASSEGTNNYGYTF | TRBV10-1 | NA | TRBJ1-2 | 14 | NA
TGTGCCAGCAGCGTTTTGACAGGGGGAGAGCAGTACTTC | CASSVLTGGEQYF | TRBV9 | TRBD1 | TRBJ2-7 | 13 | NA
TGTGCCAGCAGCCCGGACATAAACACTGAAGCTTTCTTT | CASSPDINTEAFF | TRBV5-6 | NA | TRBJ1-1 | 13 | NA
TGTGCCACCAGCAGAGAACTAGCGGGAGGGCTTAATGAGCAGTTCTTC | CATSRELAGGLNEQFF | TRBV15 | TRBD2 | TRBJ2-1 | 16 | NA
TGTGCCAGCTCACCGGGCAGTCTTCAGCCCCAGCATTTT | CASSPGSLQPQHF | TRBV18 | NA | TRBJ1-5 | 13 | NA
TGTGCCAGCAGCTTATTGCGGGTGGCGACCTACAATGAGCAGTTCTTC | CASSLLRVATYNEQFF | TRBV7-8 | NA | TRBJ2-1 | 16 | NA
TGCAGCGTTCGGACAGGGGAGGCCGGGGAGCTGTTTTTT | CSVRTGEAGELFF | TRBV29-1 | TRBD1 | TRBJ2-2 | 13 | NA
TGTGCCAGCAGACAGCAGGGGGCGGGAGAGCAGTACTTC | CASRQQGAGEQYF | TRBV5-4 | NA | TRBJ2-5 | 13 | NA
TGTGCCAGCAGCTTAGATACAGGGACCTTCTATGGCTACACCTTC | CASSLDTGTFYGYTF | TRBV7-9 | NA | TRBJ1-2 | 15 | NA
TGTGCCAGCGGGGGACAGGGGTCCTACGAGCAGTACTTC | CASGGQGSYEQYF | TRBV6-5 | TRBD1 | TRBJ2-7 | 13 | NA
TGTGCCAGCAGCTTAGCCTCAGCGGGAAGCTACGAGCAGTACTTC | CASSLASAGSYEQYF | TRBV5-6 | TRBD2 | TRBJ2-7 | 15 | NA
TGTGCCAGTAGTATCCCCGAAGAGACCCAGTACTTC | CASSIPEETQYF | TRBV19 | NA | TRBJ2-5 | 12 | NA
TGTGCCAGCAGCCCGGGACAGGGGTCCCTAGGTGGCTATGGCTACACCTTC | CASSPGQGSLGGYGYTF | TRBV7-2 | TRBD1 | TRBJ1-2 | 17 | medium-sized
TGTGCCAGCAGTGAAAACCTCCTAAGTGGCTACACCTTC | CASSENLLSGYTF | TRBV25-1 | NA | TRBJ1-2 | 13 | NA
TGCAGCGTTGGCGGGATCCAAGAGACCCAGTACTTC | CSVGGIQETQYF | TRBV29-1 | NA | TRBJ2-5 | 12 | NA
TGTGCCACTTCTCGAGGGCCCGGGGAGCTGTTTTTT | CATSRGPGELFF | TRBV19 | NA | TRBJ2-2 | 12 | NA
TGTGCCAGTAGAGAGGGACAATACGAAACGCAGCCCCAGCATTTT | CASREGQYETQPQHF | TRBV19 | NA | TRBJ1-5 | 15 | NA
TGTGCCACCAGCGAACAGGAGGGCTATGGCTACACCTTC | CATSEQEGYGYTF | TRBV15 | NA | TRBJ1-2 | 13 | NA
TGTGCCAGCCTCCGGGAGCACAATCCCTACAATGAGCAGTTCTTC | CASLREHNPYNEQFF | TRBV5-5 | NA | TRBJ2-1 | 15 | NA
TGTGCCAGCAGTTTAAAGTCCCAGGGGCGGGAGACCCAGTACTTC | CASSLKSQGRETQYF | TRBV27 | NA | TRBJ2-5 | 15 | NA
TGTGCCAGCAGTTTAGCCAGGGCGGACACTGAAGTTTTCTTT | CASSLARADTEVFF | TRBV27 | NA | TRBJ1-1 | 14 | NA
TGTGCCAGCAGCTTAGGGTCAGGCGAGCAGTACTTC | CASSLGSGEQYF | TRBV7-2 | NA | TRBJ2-7 | 12 | NA
TGTGCCAGCAGCTTAGACAGGGGCGAGCAGTACTTC | CASSLDRGEQYF | TRBV7-6 | TRBD1 | TRBJ2-7 | 12 | NA
TGCAGCGTTGTATGGTTGAGGTCTAACACTGAAGCTTTCTTT | CSVVWLRSNTEAFF | TRBV29-1 | NA | TRBJ1-1 | 14 | NA
TGCGCCAGCAGCTCGGACAGGGGGCGAGGGTCCTACGAGCAGTACTTC | CASSSDRGRGSYEQYF | TRBV5-1 | TRBD1 | TRBJ2-7 | 16 | NA
TGTGCCAGCTCAGACTCTTGGGCAACTAATGAAAAACTGTTTTTT | CASSDSWATNEKLFF | TRBV18 | NA | TRBJ1-4 | 15 | NA
TGTGCCAGCAGCGTAGTGGAACAGGTAGATGGCTACACCTTC | CASSVVEQVDGYTF | TRBV9 | NA | TRBJ1-2 | 14 | NA
TGTGCCAGCAGGCTAGCGGGAGGGACAGATACGCAGTATTTT | CASRLAGGTDTQYF | TRBV6-1 | TRBD2 | TRBJ2-3 | 14 | NA
TGTGCCTGGAGTTTATCAGACAATCAGCCCCAGCATTTT | CAWSLSDNQPQHF | TRBV30 | NA | TRBJ1-5 | 13 | NA
TGCGCCAGCAGCTCTGACAGCACCGGGGAGCTGTTTTTT | CASSSDSTGELFF | TRBV5-1 | NA | TRBJ2-2 | 13 | NA